The next 19 T cell receptor beta chains were all read from a single sample in a study of CD8+CD57+ T cells in acquired aplastic anemia. Using genomic DNA as the template, TCR beta VDJ and CDR3 profiling was carried out. TCRdb re-called the reads through MiXCR, storing one row per CDR3 protein. The repertoire holds roughly 64,000 distinct CDR3 sequences, around 55% seen once, with over 2% in the top ten. The sequenced sample consisted of sorted CD4+, CD8+, or CD8+CD57+ T cells (not recorded which) from PBMCs. These receptors were collected from a human donor in good health, serving as a control.

The genes are TRBV19 and TRBJ1-1; D may be TRBD1 (5 bases). The CDR3 is 14 amino acids. Germline V gives CDR1 LNHDA, CDR2 SQIVND (reference sequence). V was shortened by 6 bases and J by 1 base, with 12 bases between the two germline ends. The CDR3 region has the DNA TGTGCCAGTAGGCGGACATTCGAGAACACTGAAGCTTTCTTT. The encoded protein is CASRRTFENTEAFF.

This clonotype was detected ten times or more. The J gene is TRBJ1-2, the V gene TRBV6-4, with D hard to call. V lost 0 bases and J 4 bases, leaving 12 bases between the germline ends. Germline CDR1 is MRHNA and CDR2 is SNTAGT. The CDR3 has 15 amino acids. CDR3 loop: CASSDSGPLGYGYTF. The CDR3 nucleotides are TGTGCCAGCAGTGACTCTGGACCCCTGGGCTATGGCTACACCTTC.

The chain carries TRBV20-1 and TRBJ2-1; TRBD2 matches 7 bases. This CDR3 region has 15 residues. Germline CDR1 is DFQATT and CDR2 is SNEGSKA (reference sequence). J lost 3 bases, V lost 5 bases, and 10 bases had no gene match. CDR3 in DNA: TGCAGTGCTTATTTAGCGGGTGGGCTCTACAATGAGCAGTTCTTC. Protein product: CSAYLAGGLYNEQFF.

This clonotype showed up many times. V usage is TRBV19 and J usage is TRBJ2-3; 7 nucleotides align to TRBD2. This CDR3 is built from 16 residues. J gave up 5 bases and V 6 bases, and 14 bases lay outside the gene matches. CDR1 is LNHDA and CDR2 is SQIVND in the germline V gene (reference sequence). The CDR3: CASSLRGGRSVDTQYF. In DNA form, the CDR3 reads TGTGCCAGTAGCCTGAGGGGCGGGAGAAGTGTAGATACGCAGTATTTT.

This chain joins TRBV20-1 and TRBJ2-7, with a tentative D call TRBD2 (5 bases). Trimming removed 3 bases at V and 4 bases at J, with 13 bases between. CDR1 and CDR2 (germline): DFQATT, SNEGSKA (reference sequence). The length of the CDR3 is 13 residues. The DNA of the CDR3 is TGCAGTGCTAGGCGCGAAACGGGGTACGAGCAGTACTTC. It codes for CSARRETGYEQYF.

The rearrangement links TRBV18 to TRBJ1-4; D is unclear. Germline CDR1 and CDR2: KGHSH and LQKENI. The V gene lost 3 bases and the J gene lost 8 bases, with 16 bases spanning the gap. The CDR3 extends over 15 amino acids. In nucleotides, the CDR3 is TGTGCCAGCTCACCGGCGACCGCGCCGGGGGAAAAACTGTTTTTT. Protein product: CASSPATAPGEKLFF.

This clonotype has only a few counts. The rearrangement joins TRBV25-1 to TRBJ2-7; 12 bases are a match to TRBD2. The germline gives CDR1 MGHDK, CDR2 SYGVNS. V shed 6 bases and J 5 bases; nucleotides not matched to a gene: 14. This CDR3 spans 17 amino acids. The CDR3 here is CASSLSLATSGGNEQYF. CDR3 bases: TGTGCCAGCAGCTTATCCCTTGCGACTAGCGGGGGAAACGAGCAGTACTTC.

This clonotype has only a few counts. The rearrangement joins TRBV29-1 to TRBJ2-7; 8 bases fit TRBD1. Germline V gene lookup returns CDR1 SQVTM and CDR2 ANQGSEA. V lost 7 bases, J lost 1 base, and 3 bases stayed unmatched. This CDR3 has 12 residues. For the CDR3, the DNA is TGCAGCGGCCGGGACAGGTCCTACGAGCAGTACTTC. It translates to CSGRDRSYEQYF.

The V gene is TRBV24-1, the J gene TRBJ2-3; 8 nucleotides line up with TRBD1. The CDR3 sequence is 15 residues long. Germline V CDR1 and CDR2: KGHDR, SFDVKD. The ends lost 4 bases at V and 11 bases at J; junction bases unmatched: 13. The CDR3 sequence is CATSDQTGARDEQYF. The CDR3 DNA reads as TGTGCCACCAGTGACCAGACAGGGGCGAGGGATGAGCAGTATTTT.

This chain's CDR3 is CASSLGVAFF. Written as DNA, the CDR3 is TGTGCCAGCAGCTTAGGGGTAGCTTTCTTT. The V and J genes are TRBV7-9 and TRBJ1-1; D is ambiguous. The V and J ends lost 1 base and 10 bases respectively, with 4 bases between them. This CDR3 spans 10 amino acids. Looked up from germline, CDR1 is SEHNR and CDR2 is FQNEAQ (reference sequence). The full variable domain, in which reference TRBV7-9 and TRBJ1-1 provide the parts outside the CDR3, is DTGVSQNPRHKITKRGQNVTFRCDPISEHNRLYWYRQTLGQGPEFLTYFQNEAQLEKSRLLSDRFSAERPKGSFSTLEIQRTEQGDSAMYLCASSLGVAFFGQGTRLTVV.

This rearrangement joins TRBV5-1 to TRBJ2-7, with D perhaps matching TRBD1 (6 bases). This CDR3 is 13 amino acids long. Trimming stripped 2 bases from V and 5 bases from J, with 11 bases between. Germline values: CDR1 SGHRS, CDR2 YFSETQ. The CDR3 bases are TGCGCCAGCAGCTTATACAGGGATAACGAGCAGTACTTC. This codes for CASSLYRDNEQYF.

The V call is TRBV20-1, the J call TRBJ2-1; D uncertain. Germline CDR1 is DFQATT and CDR2 is SNEGSKA (reference sequence). V lost 2 bases, J lost 9 bases, and 20 bases lay in between. The CDR3 loop spans 15 amino acids. The CDR3 loop reads CSARLGQTQKGEQFF. In nucleotides, the CDR3 is TGCAGTGCTAGACTAGGGCAGACTCAAAAGGGTGAGCAGTTCTTC.

This sequence joins TRBV25-1 and TRBJ2-2; tentatively, D is TRBD1 or TRBD2 (5 bases each). The CDR3 contains 15 residues. V shed 3 bases and J shed 7 bases, with 15 bases lying between them. Germline V CDR1 and CDR2: MGHDK, SYGVNS. The CDR3 here is CASSDKSVGGGELFF. CDR3 DNA: TGTGCCAGCAGTGATAAGTCCGTTGGGGGCGGGGAGCTGTTTTTT.

About this clonotype itself: No conserved phenylalanine or tryptophan ends this CDR3, so it is likely a read error. V is TRBV29-1 and J is TRBJ2-1; the D call may be TRBD1 or TRBD2 (6 bases each). V was trimmed by 6 bases and J by 11 bases, leaving 17 bases between them. Germline-derived CDR1 and CDR2 are SQVTM and ANQGSEA. The CDR3 sequence is 12 residues long. CDR3 nucleotides: TGCAGCGTAGGGGGACTGCGGGATAAGCAGTTCCTC. Amino acid sequence: CSVGGLRDKQFL.

This clonotype appeared once. The J gene is TRBJ2-2, the V gene TRBV29-1; 8 bases are a match to TRBD1. CDR3 length: 13 residues. Germline V gene data show CDR1 as SQVTM and CDR2 as ANQGSEA. Trimming cost V 7 bases and J 1 base; bases outside gene matches: 2. CDR3 bases: TGCAGCGGCGGACAGGGGAACACCGGGGAGCTGTTTTTT. Protein sequence: CSGGQGNTGELFF.

The chain recombines TRBV19 with TRBJ2-7; 7 bases fit TRBD1. This CDR3 is 14 amino acids long. Trimming at V came to 5 bases and at J to 1 base, leaving 5 bases not matched to a gene. Germline V gene sequence: CDR1 LNHDA, CDR2 SQIVND (reference sequence). CDR3 region: CASSDRAGSYEQYF. In DNA form, the CDR3 reads TGTGCCAGTAGTGACAGGGCCGGATCCTACGAGCAGTACTTC.

This clonotype is medium-sized in the sample. This chain connects TRBV7-9 to TRBJ1-6; a weak D match, TRBD1 (5 bases). Germline CDR1 reads SEHNR; CDR2 reads FQNEAQ (reference sequence). The CDR3 runs to 14 residues. Trimming shortened V by 4 bases and J by 10 bases, and 14 bases separated the two germline ends. CDR3 amino acids: CASSSGTSYSPLHF. As DNA, the CDR3 is TGTGCCAGCAGCTCCGGGACCAGCTACTCACCCCTCCACTTT.

The genes are TRBV11-2 and TRBJ2-3; 10 bases map to TRBD2. The V gene end was trimmed by 5 bases and the J gene end by 1 base; junction bases not matched to a gene: 9. CDR3 size: 17 residues. Per the germline V gene, CDR1 is SGHAT and CDR2 is FQNNGV. The CDR3 sequence: CASSPRLAGGGTDTQYF. The CDR3 nucleotides are TGTGCCAGCAGCCCCCGACTAGCGGGTGGTGGCACAGATACGCAGTATTTT.

Written as DNA, the CDR3 is TGTGCCAGTAGTAGGACAGGGACCCGTAATGAAAAACTGTTTTTT. Residues: CASSRTGTRNEKLFF. This chain uses TRBV19 with TRBJ1-4; 8 bases are shared with TRBD1. CDR3 length: 15 amino acids. Losses at the gene ends were 4 bases for V and 4 bases for J; bases not matched to a gene: 5. CDR1 is LNHDA, CDR2 SQIVND, per germline (reference sequence).